The rows below give T cell receptor beta chains drawn from one sample of a study of cytomegalovirus exposure and HLA in healthy donors. Profiling relied on immunoSEQ multiplex PCR, and the TCRdb table lists in-frame clones only, not all of them. Of more than 90,000 clones in the sample, approximately 88% are singletons; the top ten hold approximately 1.8%. Sequenced input: PBMCs. The origin of the receptors is a man aged 18 to 30 in good health and CMV-seronegative. Both conserved end residues are part of each CDR3. Each record gives: V gene, CDR3 length, J gene, D gene, clone size, CDR3 protein, CDR3 DNA. A D gene is named only where the DNA matches it firmly. The size of a clone is reported for some rows only, either as once, few or many, or as a class for expanded clones.

V gene: TRBV6-5; CDR3 length: 14; J gene: TRBJ1-4; D gene: .; clone size: .; CDR3 protein: CASSYGRKGEKLFF; CDR3 DNA: TGTGCCAGCAGTTATGGCCGGAAGGGGGAAAAACTGTTTTTT
V gene: TRBV7-7; CDR3 length: 13; J gene: TRBJ2-5; D gene: .; clone size: .; CDR3 protein: CASSLVLWETQYF; CDR3 DNA: TGTGCCAGCAGCTTAGTGCTATGGGAGACCCAGTACTTC
V gene: TRBV5-1; CDR3 length: 13; J gene: TRBJ2-7; D gene: TRBD1; clone size: .; CDR3 protein: CASSVDRLGEQYF; CDR3 DNA: TGCGCCAGCAGCGTGGACAGGTTAGGGGAGCAGTACTTC
V gene: TRBV30; CDR3 length: 14; J gene: TRBJ1-5; D gene: .; clone size: .; CDR3 protein: CAWSVRQGNQPQHF; CDR3 DNA: TGTGCCTGGAGTGTCAGGCAGGGAAATCAGCCCCAGCATTTT
V gene: TRBV6-4; CDR3 length: 13; J gene: TRBJ1-6; D gene: .; clone size: .; CDR3 protein: CASRRTDNSPLHF; CDR3 DNA: TGTGCCAGCCGAAGGACAGATAATTCACCCCTCCACTTT
V gene: TRBV29-1; CDR3 length: 15; J gene: TRBJ2-1; D gene: .; clone size: .; CDR3 protein: CSGAPARGSYNEQFF; CDR3 DNA: TGCAGCGGCGCCCCGGCGCGGGGCTCCTACAATGAGCAGTTCTTC
V gene: TRBV19; CDR3 length: 13; J gene: TRBJ1-1; D gene: .; clone size: once; CDR3 protein: CASSAGLSTEAFF; CDR3 DNA: TGTGCCAGTAGTGCGGGTCTGAGCACTGAAGCTTTCTTT
V gene: TRBV5-6; CDR3 length: 15; J gene: TRBJ2-1; D gene: .; clone size: .; CDR3 protein: CASSSLSSAYNEQFF; CDR3 DNA: TGTGCCAGCAGCTCCCTTTCTAGCGCGTACAATGAGCAGTTCTTC
V gene: TRBV2; CDR3 length: 14; J gene: TRBJ2-7; D gene: TRBD1; clone size: .; CDR3 protein: CASSESGGGYEQYF; CDR3 DNA: TGTGCCAGCAGTGAGTCAGGGGGTGGGTACGAGCAGTACTTC
V gene: TRBV6-6; CDR3 length: 13; J gene: TRBJ1-1; D gene: .; clone size: .; CDR3 protein: CASSPQPDTEAFF; CDR3 DNA: TGTGCCAGCAGTCCACAGCCGGACACTGAAGCTTTCTTT
V gene: TRBV11-2; CDR3 length: 17; J gene: TRBJ2-7; D gene: TRBD1; clone size: .; CDR3 protein: CASSLTGGQGRSYEQYF; CDR3 DNA: TGTGCCAGCAGCCTGACCGGGGGACAGGGTCGCTCCTACGAGCAGTACTTC
V gene: TRBV5-6; CDR3 length: 16; J gene: TRBJ2-7; D gene: TRBD1; clone size: .; CDR3 protein: CASSISGTVISYEQYF; CDR3 DNA: TGTGCCAGCAGCATATCCGGGACAGTCATCTCCTACGAGCAGTACTTC
V gene: TRBV15; CDR3 length: 16; J gene: TRBJ2-7; D gene: .; clone size: .; CDR3 protein: CATSRDLWEAAFEQYF; CDR3 DNA: TGTGCCACCAGCAGAGATCTTTGGGAGGCCGCATTCGAGCAGTACTTC
V gene: TRBV6-5; CDR3 length: 15; J gene: TRBJ2-1; D gene: .; clone size: .; CDR3 protein: CASSPDRSSYNEQFF; CDR3 DNA: TGTGCCAGCAGCCCCGACAGGAGCTCCTACAATGAGCAGTTCTTC
V gene: TRBV19; CDR3 length: 14; J gene: TRBJ2-7; D gene: .; clone size: .; CDR3 protein: CASSKPHSSYEQYF; CDR3 DNA: TGTGCCAGTAGTAAGCCCCATAGCTCCTACGAGCAGTACTTC
V gene: TRBV7-7; CDR3 length: 15; J gene: TRBJ2-6; D gene: .; clone size: .; CDR3 protein: CASSPQVSGANVLTF; CDR3 DNA: TGTGCCAGCAGCCCACAGGTCTCTGGGGCCAACGTCCTGACTTTC
V gene: TRBV6-1; CDR3 length: 12; J gene: TRBJ2-7; D gene: TRBD2; clone size: .; CDR3 protein: CASSTSGHEQYF; CDR3 DNA: TGTGCCAGCTCGACTAGCGGCCACGAGCAGTACTTC
V gene: TRBV5-1; CDR3 length: 14; J gene: TRBJ2-7; D gene: TRBD2; clone size: .; CDR3 protein: CASSLGLAGVEQYF; CDR3 DNA: TGCGCCAGCAGCCTAGGACTAGCGGGAGTCGAGCAGTACTTC
V gene: TRBV28; CDR3 length: 15; J gene: TRBJ1-1; D gene: .; clone size: .; CDR3 protein: CASSLRRTLNTEAFF; CDR3 DNA: TGTGCCAGCAGTTTACGAAGGACACTGAACACTGAAGCTTTCTTT
V gene: TRBV6-6; CDR3 length: 15; J gene: TRBJ2-7; D gene: .; clone size: .; CDR3 protein: CASSRAGNPDYEQYF; CDR3 DNA: TGTGCCAGCAGTAGAGCCGGGAATCCAGACTACGAGCAGTACTTC
V gene: TRBV2; CDR3 length: 15; J gene: TRBJ2-3; D gene: TRBD1; clone size: .; CDR3 protein: CASRAGTGTTDTQYF; CDR3 DNA: TGTGCCAGCAGGGCCGGGACAGGGACCACAGATACGCAGTATTTT
V gene: TRBV11-2; CDR3 length: 13; J gene: TRBJ1-1; D gene: .; clone size: once; CDR3 protein: CASSWSENTEAFF; CDR3 DNA: TGTGCCAGCAGCTGGAGTGAGAACACTGAAGCTTTCTTT
V gene: TRBV11-2; CDR3 length: 16; J gene: TRBJ2-3; D gene: TRBD1; clone size: .; CDR3 protein: CASSLIKGQATDTQYF; CDR3 DNA: TGTGCCAGCAGCTTAATTAAGGGACAGGCCACAGATACGCAGTATTTT
V gene: TRBV28; CDR3 length: 15; J gene: TRBJ2-7; D gene: TRBD1; clone size: .; CDR3 protein: CASSSSGTGLWEQYF; CDR3 DNA: TGTGCCAGCAGCTCCTCCGGGACAGGGTTGTGGGAGCAGTACTTC
V gene: TRBV5-1; CDR3 length: 14; J gene: TRBJ2-7; D gene: TRBD1; clone size: .; CDR3 protein: CASSFDRASYEQYF; CDR3 DNA: TGCGCCAGCAGCTTCGACAGGGCCTCCTACGAGCAGTACTTC
V gene: TRBV29-1; CDR3 length: 14; J gene: TRBJ1-2; D gene: .; clone size: .; CDR3 protein: CSVEEGSGGYGYTF; CDR3 DNA: TGCAGCGTTGAAGAAGGAAGCGGAGGCTATGGCTACACCTTC
V gene: TRBV11-2; CDR3 length: 16; J gene: TRBJ2-7; D gene: TRBD2; clone size: .; CDR3 protein: CASSLPTSARTYEQYF; CDR3 DNA: TGTGCCAGCAGCTTACCCACTAGCGCAAGAACCTACGAGCAGTACTTC
V gene: TRBV11-3; CDR3 length: 17; J gene: TRBJ2-3; D gene: .; clone size: .; CDR3 protein: CASSLLKGYGNTDTQYF; CDR3 DNA: TGTGCCAGCAGCCTCCTCAAAGGTTACGGGAACACAGATACGCAGTATTTT
V gene: TRBV15; CDR3 length: 15; J gene: TRBJ1-1; D gene: .; clone size: few; CDR3 protein: CATSRVARVTTEAFF; CDR3 DNA: TGTGCCACCAGCAGAGTGGCCAGGGTAACCACTGAAGCTTTCTTT
V gene: TRBV11-2; CDR3 length: 17; J gene: TRBJ2-2; D gene: TRBD1; clone size: .; CDR3 protein: CASSTTSDRGVTGELFF; CDR3 DNA: TGTGCCAGCAGCACTACCTCGGACAGGGGAGTCACCGGGGAGCTGTTTTTT
V gene: TRBV5-6; CDR3 length: 17; J gene: TRBJ1-5; D gene: TRBD1; clone size: .; CDR3 protein: CASSTTGGLLSNQPQHF; CDR3 DNA: TGTGCCAGCAGCACGACAGGGGGCCTTTTGAGCAATCAGCCCCAGCATTTT
V gene: TRBV6-5; CDR3 length: 13; J gene: TRBJ1-1; D gene: .; clone size: .; CDR3 protein: CASSLRLNTEAFF; CDR3 DNA: TGTGCCAGCAGTCTTCGACTTAACACTGAAGCTTTCTTT
V gene: TRBV10-3; CDR3 length: 12; J gene: TRBJ1-1; D gene: .; clone size: .; CDR3 protein: CAISELYTEAFF; CDR3 DNA: TGTGCCATCAGTGAGTTGTATACTGAAGCTTTCTTT
V gene: TRBV7-9; CDR3 length: 16; J gene: TRBJ1-2; D gene: TRBD1; clone size: .; CDR3 protein: CASSWNTGQGTYGYTF; CDR3 DNA: TGTGCCAGCAGCTGGAACACGGGACAGGGGACCTATGGCTACACCTTC
V gene: TRBV19; CDR3 length: 15; J gene: TRBJ2-1; D gene: TRBD1; clone size: .; CDR3 protein: CASSYGQGPYNEQFF; CDR3 DNA: TGTGCCAGTAGCTACGGACAGGGACCTTACAATGAGCAGTTCTTC